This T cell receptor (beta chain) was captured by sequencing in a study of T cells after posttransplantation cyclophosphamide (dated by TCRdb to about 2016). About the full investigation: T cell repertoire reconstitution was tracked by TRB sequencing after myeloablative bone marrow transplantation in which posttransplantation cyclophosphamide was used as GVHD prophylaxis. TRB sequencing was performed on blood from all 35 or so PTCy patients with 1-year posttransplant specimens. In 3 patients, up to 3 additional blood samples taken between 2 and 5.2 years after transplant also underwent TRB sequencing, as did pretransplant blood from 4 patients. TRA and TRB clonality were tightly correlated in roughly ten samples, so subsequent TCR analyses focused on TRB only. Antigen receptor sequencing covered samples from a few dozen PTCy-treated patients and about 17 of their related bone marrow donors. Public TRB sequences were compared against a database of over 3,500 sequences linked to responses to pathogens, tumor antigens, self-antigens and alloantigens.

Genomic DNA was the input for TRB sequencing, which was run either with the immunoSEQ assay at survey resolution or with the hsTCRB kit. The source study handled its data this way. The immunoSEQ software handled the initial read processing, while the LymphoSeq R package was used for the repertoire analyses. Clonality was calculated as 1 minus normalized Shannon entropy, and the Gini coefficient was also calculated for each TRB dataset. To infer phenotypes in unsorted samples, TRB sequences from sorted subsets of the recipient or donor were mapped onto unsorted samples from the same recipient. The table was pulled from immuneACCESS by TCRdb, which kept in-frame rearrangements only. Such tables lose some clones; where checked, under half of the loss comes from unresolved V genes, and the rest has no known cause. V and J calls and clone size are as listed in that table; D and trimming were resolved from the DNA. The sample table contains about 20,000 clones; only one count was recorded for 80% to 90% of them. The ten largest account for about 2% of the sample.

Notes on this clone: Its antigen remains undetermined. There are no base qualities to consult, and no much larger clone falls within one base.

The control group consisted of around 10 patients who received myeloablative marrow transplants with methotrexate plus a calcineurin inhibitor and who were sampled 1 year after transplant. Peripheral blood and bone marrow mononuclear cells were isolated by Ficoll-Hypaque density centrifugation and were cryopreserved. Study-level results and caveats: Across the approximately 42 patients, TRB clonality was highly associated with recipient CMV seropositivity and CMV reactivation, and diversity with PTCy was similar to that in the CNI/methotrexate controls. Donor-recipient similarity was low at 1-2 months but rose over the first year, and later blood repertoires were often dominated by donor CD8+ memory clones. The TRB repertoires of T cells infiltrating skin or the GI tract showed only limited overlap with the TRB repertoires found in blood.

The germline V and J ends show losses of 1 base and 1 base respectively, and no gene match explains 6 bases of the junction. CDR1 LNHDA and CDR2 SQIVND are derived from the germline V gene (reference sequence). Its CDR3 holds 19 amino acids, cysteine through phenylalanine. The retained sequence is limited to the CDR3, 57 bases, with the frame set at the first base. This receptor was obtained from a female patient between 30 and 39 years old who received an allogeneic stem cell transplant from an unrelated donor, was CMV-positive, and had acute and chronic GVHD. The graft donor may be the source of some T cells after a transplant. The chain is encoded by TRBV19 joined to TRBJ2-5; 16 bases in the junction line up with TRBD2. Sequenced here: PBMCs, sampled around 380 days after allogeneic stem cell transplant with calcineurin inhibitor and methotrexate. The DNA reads TGTGCCAGTAGTATAGCTGGGACTAGCGGGAGGGCCAGCCAAGAGACCCAGTACTTC. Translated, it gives CASSIAGTSGRASQETQYF.